The 28 T cell receptor beta chains below were found in one sample sequenced in a study of blood T cell repertoires in COVID-19. TCRdb keeps only in-frame clones here, not all; method: immunoSEQ multiplex PCR. The table lists tens of thousands of clones, around 86% of them singletons. Sequencing input: peripheral blood. These receptor sequences come from a human donor in a cohort sampled during active COVID-19.

The rearrangement links TRBV6-5 to TRBJ2-7; possible D gene TRBD2, 5 bases. Germline V lookup: CDR1 MNHEY, CDR2 SVGAGI. V was shortened by 6 bases and J by 8 bases, with 14 bases between the two germline ends. CDR3 length: 12 amino acids. DNA of the CDR3: TGTGCCAGCAGAACCCCACTAGTTCAGCAGTACTTC. It yields the protein CASRTPLVQQYF.

The chain recombines TRBV3-1 (or the pseudogene TRBV3-2) with TRBJ2-3, with D unresolved. Germline CDR1 reads LGHDT; CDR2 reads YNNKEL (reference sequence). CDR3 length equals 11 residues. The V gene lost 6 bases and the J gene lost 6 bases, with 7 bases spanning the gap. The CDR3 loop is CASRRADTQYF. CDR3 nucleotide sequence: TGTGCCAGCAGGAGAGCGGATACGCAGTATTTT.

This clone showed up just a few times. The chain recombines TRBV2 with TRBJ1-1, with D possibly TRBD1 on 6 matching bases. CDR1 and CDR2 (germline): SNHLY, FYNNEI. Trimming removed 6 bases from V and 7 bases from J, with 15 bases in between. The CDR3 extends over 13 amino acids. The CDR3 region has the DNA TGTGCCAGCAGACCAAGAAGACAGGTTGAAGCTTTCTTT. Protein product: CASRPRRQVEAFF.

CDR3 sequence reads: CAWSVHVVTDTQYF. Here the CDR3 DNA reads TGTGCCTGGAGTGTACATGTCGTCACAGATACGCAGTATTTT. This sequence joins TRBV30 and TRBJ2-3; no clear D gene. Trimming shortened V by 0 bases and J by 2 bases, and 9 bases separated the two germline ends. The CDR3 is made up of 14 amino acids. Germline CDR1 reads GTSNPN; CDR2 reads SVGIG (reference sequence). The variable domain in full, completed from reference TRBV30 and TRBJ2-3, reads SQTIHQWPATLVQPVGSPLSLECTVEGTSNPNLYWYRQAAGRGLQLLFYSVGIGQISSEVPQNLSASRPQDRQFILSSKKLLLSDSGFYLCAWSVHVVTDTQYFGPGTRLTVL.

The V and J genes are TRBV6-2 or TRBV6-3 and TRBJ2-2; no reliable D call. CDR3 length: 16 amino acids. Trimming left V 6 bases short and J 1 base short, with 15 bases between. The germline V gene encodes CDR1 MNHEY and CDR2 SVGEGT. CDR3 sequence: CASSRTTSLNTGELFF. The CDR3 DNA follows: TGTGCCAGCAGCCGCACGACTTCCCTGAACACCGGGGAGCTGTTTTTT.

J is TRBJ1-4 and V is TRBV27; the match to TRBD1 covers 7 bases. The CDR3 has 13 residues. The germline gives CDR1 MNHEY, CDR2 SMNVEV (reference sequence). Unmatched junction bases numbered 3, after V lost 8 bases and J lost 3 bases. The CDR3 region is CASRRGANEKLFF. In nucleotides, the CDR3 is TGTGCCAGCCGCAGGGGGGCTAATGAAAAACTGTTTTTT.

The V call is TRBV28, the J call TRBJ2-6, with a tentative D call TRBD2 (5 bases). Trimming stripped 5 bases from V and 0 bases from J, with 8 bases between. There are 15 residues in the CDR3. Germline-derived CDR1 and CDR2 are MDHEN and SYDVKM. The chain's CDR3 is CASSTTSSGANVLTF. Written as DNA, the CDR3 is TGTGCCAGCAGTACCACTAGCTCTGGGGCCAACGTCCTGACTTTC.

The chain couples TRBV5-4 to TRBJ2-7; tentative D call: TRBD2 (5 bases). The length of the CDR3 is 15 residues. V shed 1 base and J shed 3 bases, with 14 bases lying between them. Looked up from germline, CDR1 is SGHNT and CDR2 is YYREEE (reference sequence). CDR3 sequence reads: CASSLSRGSGYEQYF. CDR3 DNA sequence: TGTGCCAGCAGCTTGTCCCGGGGTTCGGGCTACGAGCAGTACTTC.

The chain employs TRBV29-1 and TRBJ2-2; the D is unclear. The CDR3 is made up of 12 amino acids. Germline CDR1 SQVTM, CDR2 ANQGSEA. The ends were cut back, 5 bases at V and 2 bases at J, with 6 bases in the middle. This chain's CDR3 is CSVQANTGELFF. For the CDR3, the DNA is TGCAGCGTTCAGGCAAACACCGGGGAGCTGTTTTTT.

The rearrangement uses TRBV7-3 and TRBJ1-1; D perhaps matches TRBD1 (5 bases). Trimming cost V 5 bases and J 2 bases, with 9 bases left between them. Germline loops: CDR1 SGHTA, CDR2 FQGTGA. The CDR3 is 13 amino acids. The DNA for the CDR3 is TGTGCCAGCAGCCGGGGGGTCAACACTGAAGCTTTCTTT. It translates to CASSRGVNTEAFF. The full variable domain, in which reference TRBV7-3 and TRBJ1-1 provide the parts outside the CDR3, is GAGVSQTPSNKVTEKGKYVELRCDPISGHTALYWYRQSLGQGPEFLIYFQGTGAADDSGLPNDRFFAVRPEGSVSTLKIQRTERGDSAVYLCASSRGVNTEAFFGQGTRLTVV.

The chain links TRBV11-2 to TRBJ2-5; tentative D call: TRBD2 (6 bases). There are 11 residues in the CDR3. V lost 8 bases and J lost 5, with 9 bases in between. Germline V gives CDR1 SGHAT, CDR2 FQNNGV. CDR3 sequence: CASGGGETQYF. The CDR3 nucleotides read TGTGCCAGCGGCGGAGGGGAGACCCAGTACTTC.

This clone was found a few times. The chain combines TRBV4-1 with TRBJ1-3, with D uncertain. The CDR3 is 15 amino acids. Germline CDR1 reads MGHRA; CDR2 reads YSYEKL. V was pared by 4 bases and J by 4 bases, with 14 bases between. The CDR3 here is CASSPLGEGGNTIYF. The CDR3 DNA reads as TGCGCCAGCAGCCCCCTGGGCGAGGGAGGAAACACCATATATTTT.

This chain joins TRBV2 and TRBJ1-1, with 8 bases identical to TRBD1. The trim removed 7 bases at V and 6 bases at J, leaving 7 bases unmatched. Germline CDR1 is SNHLY and CDR2 is FYNNEI. CDR3 length equals 13 residues. The CDR3 spells CASTGQGMAEAFF. The CDR3 DNA reads TGTGCCAGCACTGGACAGGGCATGGCTGAAGCTTTCTTT.

The J gene is TRBJ1-1, the V gene TRBV7-9; no clear D. The V and J ends lost 5 bases and 1 base respectively, with 14 bases between them. In germline, CDR1 is SEHNR, CDR2 FQNEAQ (reference sequence). This CDR3 region has 15 residues. CDR3: CASSVQRGQNTEAFF. For the CDR3, the DNA is TGTGCCAGCAGCGTTCAAAGAGGGCAGAACACTGAAGCTTTCTTT.

The chain links TRBV4-1 to TRBJ2-7; a possible D gene is TRBD1 (6 bases). Germline V CDR1 and CDR2: MGHRA, YSYEKL. With 1 base removed from V and 0 bases from J, the gap between germline ends came to 16 bases. The length of the CDR3 is 17 residues. The CDR3: CASSQVTGSASSYEQYF. CDR3 nucleotides: TGCGCCAGCAGCCAAGTAACAGGGTCGGCGAGCTCCTACGAGCAGTACTTC.

The chain has TRBV10-3 and TRBJ2-3; 13 bases line up with TRBD2. The V gene's germline CDR1 is ENHRY and CDR2 SYGVKD. This CDR3 contains 16 residues. The V and J ends lost 3 bases and 6 bases, in that order; junction bases with no gene match: 6. The CDR3 DNA follows: TGTGCCATCAGTGACCCGGGACTAGCGGGAACGGATACGCAGTATTTT. Its translation: CAISDPGLAGTDTQYF.

The gene calls are TRBV7-2 and TRBJ1-2, with D possibly TRBD1 on 5 matching bases. V dropped 4 bases and J dropped 8 bases, with 20 bases sitting between them. The CDR3 extends over 15 amino acids. CDR1 is SGHTA, CDR2 FQGNSA, per germline. CDR3 sequence reads: CASSSLGREAGGYTF. Written as DNA, the CDR3 is TGTGCCAGCAGCTCACTAGGCAGGGAGGCCGGGGGCTACACCTTC. The full variable domain, with the rest looked up from reference TRBV7-2 and TRBJ1-2, is GAGVSQSPSNKVTEKGKDVELRCDPISGHTALYWYRQSLGQGLEFLIYFQGNSAPDKSGLPSDRFSAERTGGSVSTLTIQRTQQEDSAVYLCASSSLGREAGGYTFGSGTRLTVV.

The V call is TRBV28, the J call TRBJ1-1; 9 bases fit TRBD1. The junction had 12 bases not matched to a gene; V was cut back by 5 bases and J by 8 bases. This CDR3 is 15 amino acids long. The germline V gene encodes CDR1 MDHEN and CDR2 SYDVKM. CDR3 bases: TGTGCCAGCAGTCCTACCGGGACAGGGAAGGGGGAAGCTTTCTTT. Translated, it gives CASSPTGTGKGEAFF.

The chain recombines TRBV7-6 with TRBJ2-7; 9 bases agree with TRBD1. V was pared by 5 bases and J by 7 bases, with 6 bases of the junction left unmatched. CDR3 size: 13 residues. Germline V CDR1 and CDR2: SGHVS, FNYEAQ. DNA of the CDR3: TGTGCCAGCAGCGGACAGGGGACGATGGAGCAGTACTTC. It encodes CASSGQGTMEQYF.

The V and J genes are TRBV5-1 and TRBJ2-7; 12 bases fit TRBD2. V shed 1 base, J shed 4 bases, and the junction held 3 bases outside the gene matches. Looked up from germline, CDR1 is SGHRS and CDR2 is YFSETQ. The CDR3 is made up of 15 amino acids. The CDR3, as DNA: TGCGCCAGCAGCTTGTCTAGCGGGAGGGAGTACGAGCAGTACTTC. Its protein product is CASSLSSGREYEQYF.

The chain joins TRBV5-6 to TRBJ1-1; a weak D match, TRBD1 (5 bases). Trimming left V 7 bases short and J 1 base short, with 17 bases between. The CDR3 is made up of 15 amino acids. Germline lookup yields CDR1 SGHDT and CDR2 YYEEEE. The CDR3 DNA reads as TGTGCCAGCCGACTCCAGGGCTGGGGGAACACTGAAGCTTTCTTT. It is translated as CASRLQGWGNTEAFF.

The chain recombines TRBV6-5 with TRBJ1-4; D ambiguous. Deletions cut 4 bases from V and 7 bases from J, with 13 bases between. CDR3 length equals 14 residues. The V gene's germline CDR1 is MNHEY and CDR2 SVGAGI. The CDR3 is CASSSRQAGEKLFF. DNA of the CDR3: TGTGCCAGCAGTTCCCGTCAGGCCGGTGAAAAACTGTTTTTT.

This clone is a singleton in its sample. The chain is built from TRBV15 and TRBJ2-5, with TRBD2 matching over 11 bases. There are 19 residues in the CDR3. V lost 0 bases to trimming and J lost 1 base; unmatched junction nucleotides: 10. Per germline, CDR1 LNHNV and CDR2 YYDKDF (reference sequence). The CDR3 region is CATSRETSGTLRSQETQYF. The CDR3 region has the DNA TGTGCCACCAGCAGAGAGACTAGCGGGACCCTACGCAGCCAAGAGACCCAGTACTTC. The full variable domain, in which reference TRBV15 and TRBJ2-5 provide the parts outside the CDR3, is DAMVIQNPRYQVTQFGKPVTLSCSQTLNHNVMYWYQQKSSQAPKLLFHYYDKDFNNEADTPDNFQSRRPNTSFCFLDIRSPGLGDTAMYLCATSRETSGTLRSQETQYFGPGTRLLVL.

The gene calls are TRBV7-2 and TRBJ2-1; TRBD2 might be the D (5 bases). V dropped 1 base and J dropped 2 bases, with 9 bases sitting between them. In germline, CDR1 is SGHTA, CDR2 FQGNSA. The CDR3 runs 15 residues. The DNA of the CDR3 is TGTGCCAGCAGCTTAGGGGGAGTAACCTACAATGAGCAGTTCTTC. It codes for CASSLGGVTYNEQFF.

This clone was detected a few times. This sequence joins TRBV27 and TRBJ1-1; 7 bases fit TRBD1. Trimming removed 2 bases from V and 4 bases from J; junction bases left unmatched: 10. The CDR3 length is 16 residues. Germline-derived CDR1 and CDR2 are MNHEY and SMNVEV (reference sequence). CDR3 coding DNA: TGTGCCAGCAGTTTAAGACAGGGTAAGAGAATCACTGAAGCTTTCTTT. The encoded protein is CASSLRQGKRITEAFF.

This sequence joins TRBV6-1 and TRBJ1-2; TRBD1 might be the D (5 bases). CDR3 length equals 13 residues. Per the germline V gene, CDR1 is MNHNS and CDR2 is SASEGT. V was shortened by 3 bases and J by 9 bases, with 14 bases between the two germline ends. CDR3: CASSDWGGGSYTF. Written as DNA, the CDR3 is TGTGCCAGCAGTGATTGGGGGGGAGGGAGCTACACCTTC.

The rearrangement links TRBV11-1 to TRBJ2-6; no clear D. CDR1 and CDR2 (germline): SGHAT, FQDESV (reference sequence). V dropped 0 bases and J dropped 0 bases, with 15 bases sitting between them. This CDR3 spans 19 amino acids. The CDR3 DNA follows: TGTGCCAGCAGCTTAGCGCTAGTGTTTCTTCTCTCTGGGGCCAACGTCCTGACTTTC. Encoded protein: CASSLALVFLLSGANVLTF.

This rearrangement joins TRBV10-3 to TRBJ2-7; 11 positions match TRBD2. V was pared by 6 bases and J by 3 bases, with 1 base of the junction left unmatched. Germline V gene lookup returns CDR1 ENHRY and CDR2 SYGVKD. The CDR3 spans 13 residues. This CDR3 is CAISTSGSYEQYF. As DNA, the CDR3 is TGTGCCATCAGCACTAGCGGGAGCTACGAGCAGTACTTC.